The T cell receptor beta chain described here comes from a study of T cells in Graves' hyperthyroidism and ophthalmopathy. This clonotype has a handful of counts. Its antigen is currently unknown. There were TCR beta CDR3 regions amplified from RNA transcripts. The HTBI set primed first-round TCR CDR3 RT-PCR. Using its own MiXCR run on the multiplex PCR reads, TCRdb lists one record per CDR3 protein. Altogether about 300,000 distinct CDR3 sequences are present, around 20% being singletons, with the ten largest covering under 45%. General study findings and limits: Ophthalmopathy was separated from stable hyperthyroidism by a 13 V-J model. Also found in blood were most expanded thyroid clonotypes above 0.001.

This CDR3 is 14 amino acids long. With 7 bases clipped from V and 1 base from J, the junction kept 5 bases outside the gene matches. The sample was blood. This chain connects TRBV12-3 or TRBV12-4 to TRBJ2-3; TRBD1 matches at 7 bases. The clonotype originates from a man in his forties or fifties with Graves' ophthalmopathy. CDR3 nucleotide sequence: TGTGCCAGCAATAGACAGGGACGCACAGATACGCAGTATTTT. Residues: CASNRQGRTDTQYF.